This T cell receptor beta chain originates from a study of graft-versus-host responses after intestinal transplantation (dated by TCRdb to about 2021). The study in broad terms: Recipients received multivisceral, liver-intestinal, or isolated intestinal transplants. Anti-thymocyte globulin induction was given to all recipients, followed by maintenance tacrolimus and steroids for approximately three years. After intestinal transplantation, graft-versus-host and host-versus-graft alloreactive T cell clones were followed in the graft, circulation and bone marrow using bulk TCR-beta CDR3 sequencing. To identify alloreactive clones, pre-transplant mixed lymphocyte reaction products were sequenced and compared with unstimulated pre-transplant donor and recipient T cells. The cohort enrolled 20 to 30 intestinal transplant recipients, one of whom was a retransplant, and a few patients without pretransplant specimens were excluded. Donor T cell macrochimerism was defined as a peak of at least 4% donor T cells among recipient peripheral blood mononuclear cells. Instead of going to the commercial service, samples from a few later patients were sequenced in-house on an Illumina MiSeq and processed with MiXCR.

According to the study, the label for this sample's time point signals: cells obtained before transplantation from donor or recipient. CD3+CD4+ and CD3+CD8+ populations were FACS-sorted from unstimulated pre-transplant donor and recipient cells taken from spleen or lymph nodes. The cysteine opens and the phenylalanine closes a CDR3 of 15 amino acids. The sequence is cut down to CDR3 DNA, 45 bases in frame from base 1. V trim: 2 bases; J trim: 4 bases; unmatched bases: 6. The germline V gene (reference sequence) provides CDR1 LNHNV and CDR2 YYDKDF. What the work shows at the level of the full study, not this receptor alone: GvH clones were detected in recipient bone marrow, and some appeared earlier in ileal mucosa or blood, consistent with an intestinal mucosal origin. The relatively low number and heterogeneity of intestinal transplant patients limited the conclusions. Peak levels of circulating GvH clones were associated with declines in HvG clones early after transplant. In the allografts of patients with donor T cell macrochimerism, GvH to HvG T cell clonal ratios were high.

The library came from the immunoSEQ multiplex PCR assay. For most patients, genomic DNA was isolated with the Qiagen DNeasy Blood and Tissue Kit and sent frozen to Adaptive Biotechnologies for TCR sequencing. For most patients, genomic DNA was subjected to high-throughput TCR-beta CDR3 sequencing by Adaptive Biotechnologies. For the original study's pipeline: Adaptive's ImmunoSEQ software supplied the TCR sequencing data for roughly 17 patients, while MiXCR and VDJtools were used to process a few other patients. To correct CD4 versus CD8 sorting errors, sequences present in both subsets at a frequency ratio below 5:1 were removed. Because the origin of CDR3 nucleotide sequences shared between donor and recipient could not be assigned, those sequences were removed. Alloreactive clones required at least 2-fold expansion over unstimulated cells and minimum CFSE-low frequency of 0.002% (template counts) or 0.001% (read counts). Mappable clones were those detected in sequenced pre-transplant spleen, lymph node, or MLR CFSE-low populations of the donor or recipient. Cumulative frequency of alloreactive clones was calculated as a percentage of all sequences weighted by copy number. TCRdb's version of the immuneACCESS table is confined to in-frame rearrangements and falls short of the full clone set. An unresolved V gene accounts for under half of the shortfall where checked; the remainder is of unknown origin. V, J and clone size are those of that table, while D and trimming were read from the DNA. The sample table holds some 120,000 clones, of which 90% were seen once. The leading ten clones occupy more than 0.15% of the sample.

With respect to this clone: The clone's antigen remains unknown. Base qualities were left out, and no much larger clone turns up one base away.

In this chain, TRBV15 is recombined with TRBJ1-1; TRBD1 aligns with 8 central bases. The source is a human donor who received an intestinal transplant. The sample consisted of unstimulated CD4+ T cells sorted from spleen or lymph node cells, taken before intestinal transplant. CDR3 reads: CATSRSGTGLTEAFF. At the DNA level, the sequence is TGTGCCACCAGCAGATCTGGGACAGGTCTCACTGAAGCTTTCTTT.